The 25 T cell receptor beta chains reported below all come from one sample, sequenced in a study of blood T cell repertoires in COVID-19. Assay used: immunoSEQ multiplex PCR; TCRdb lists only in-frame clones, some missing. Of about 190,000 clones in the sample, around 80% are singletons; the top ten hold about 20%. The sequencing input was peripheral blood. All receptors derive from a human donor in a cohort sampled during active COVID-19.

This chain joins TRBV3-1 (or the pseudogene TRBV3-2) and TRBJ1-4; perhaps TRBD1 as D (6 bases). Between the trimmed V and J ends, which lost 3 bases and 8 bases, there was a span of 16 bases. Germline CDR1 LGHDT, CDR2 YNNKEL (reference sequence). The CDR3 spans 15 residues. This CDR3 reads CASSHKGGAAEKLFF. DNA of the CDR3: TGTGCCAGCAGCCATAAGGGGGGGGCGGCGGAAAAACTGTTTTTT.

V gene TRBV7-6 combines with J gene TRBJ2-3; no clear D gene. V was cut by 5 bases and J by 2 bases, with 5 bases left in between. Per the germline V gene, CDR1 is SGHVS and CDR2 is FNYEAQ. This CDR3 spans 12 amino acids. The CDR3 reads CASSPNTDTQYF. The CDR3 bases are TGTGCCAGCAGCCCCAACACAGATACGCAGTATTTT.

The count of this clone is one. The CDR3, as DNA: TGCGCCAGCAGCTTTAGACTAGTTAGTGAGCAGTTCTTC. Protein sequence: CASSFRLVSEQFF. The V and J genes are TRBV5-1 and TRBJ2-1, with D possibly being TRBD2 (6 bases). CDR3 length equals 13 residues. V gave up 2 bases and J gave up 9 bases, with 12 bases separating them. CDR1 and CDR2 from the germline V gene are SGHRS and YFSETQ. Looking up the rest from reference TRBV5-1 and TRBJ2-1 gives the full variable domain: KAGVTQTPRYLIKTRGQQVTLSCSPISGHRSVSWYQQTPGQGLQFLFEYFSETQRNKGNFPGRFSGRQFSNSRSEMNVSTLELGDSALYLCASSFRLVSEQFFGPGTRLTVL.

The gene calls are TRBV18 and TRBJ1-4; a weak D match, TRBD1 (5 bases). CDR3 size: 14 residues. Germline lookup yields CDR1 KGHSH and CDR2 LQKENI. V was shortened by 3 bases and J by 4 bases, with 9 bases between the two germline ends. The DNA of the CDR3 is TGTGCCAGCTCACCGACAGCGCATAATGAAAAACTGTTTTTT. Amino acids: CASSPTAHNEKLFF.

The V call is TRBV19, the J call TRBJ2-3, with 10 bases that match TRBD2. Losses at the gene ends were 6 bases for V and 7 bases for J; bases not matched to a gene: 10. The V gene's germline CDR1 is LNHDA and CDR2 SQIVND (reference sequence). CDR3 size: 15 residues. The CDR3 DNA reads TGTGCCAGTAGCATTACTAGCGGGATCGCACATACGCAGTATTTT. It encodes CASSITSGIAHTQYF. The variable domain in full, completed from reference TRBV19 and TRBJ2-3, reads DGGITQSPKYLFRKEGQNVTLSCEQNLNHDAMYWYRQDPGQGLRLIYYSQIVNDFQKGDIAEGYSVSREKKESFPLTVTSAQKNPTAFYLCASSITSGIAHTQYFGPGTRLTVL.

This clone was found once. The chain combines TRBV2 with TRBJ1-2, with TRBD1 as a possible D gene (5 bases). The CDR3 length is 14 residues. V dropped 7 bases and J dropped 4 bases, with 16 bases sitting between them. The germline V gene has CDR1 SNHLY and CDR2 FYNNEI. The CDR3 sequence: CASKSIGGTYGYTF. The CDR3 nucleotides are TGTGCCAGCAAATCAATCGGGGGGACCTATGGCTACACCTTC.

This clone has only one observation. The chain couples TRBV7-2 to TRBJ1-6; TRBD1 aligns across 10 bases. Germline V gene data show CDR1 as SGHTA and CDR2 as FQGNSA. The CDR3 is 15 amino acids. Losses at the gene ends were 5 bases for V and 9 bases for J; bases not matched to a gene: 7. The CDR3 reads CASSTGQGRFSPLHF. DNA for the CDR3: TGTGCCAGCAGCACGGGACAGGGGAGGTTTTCACCCCTCCACTTT. Supplemented by reference TRBV7-2 and TRBJ1-6, the full variable domain reads GAGVSQSPSNKVTEKGKDVELRCDPISGHTALYWYRQSLGQGLEFLIYFQGNSAPDKSGLPSDRFSAERTGGSVSTLTIQRTQQEDSAVYLCASSTGQGRFSPLHFGNGTRLTVT.

In DNA, the CDR3 is TGCGCCAGCAGCGGGTCCGGGGGAGGGATTGTGAACACTGAAGCTTTCTTT. This encodes CASSGSGGGIVNTEAFF. V is TRBV5-1 and J is TRBJ1-1; a possible D gene is TRBD1 (5 bases). The germline gives CDR1 SGHRS, CDR2 YFSETQ. This CDR3 has 17 amino acids. Trimming cost V 4 bases and J 0 bases, with 19 bases left between them. The variable domain in full, with the rest retrieved from reference TRBV5-1 and TRBJ1-1, is KAGVTQTPRYLIKTRGQQVTLSCSPISGHRSVSWYQQTPGQGLQFLFEYFSETQRNKGNFPGRFSGRQFSNSRSEMNVSTLELGDSALYLCASSGSGGGIVNTEAFFGQGTRLTVV.

This clone was detected only once. The V call is TRBV5-4, the J call TRBJ2-1; 7 positions match TRBD2. Trimming cost V 4 bases and J 1 base; bases outside gene matches: 8. The CDR3 length is 16 residues. The V gene's germline CDR1 is SGHNT and CDR2 YYREEE (reference sequence). CDR3 loop: CASSPLGAGSYNEQFF. The CDR3 nucleotides are TGTGCCAGCAGCCCCTTAGGAGCGGGATCCTACAATGAGCAGTTCTTC.

The CDR3 loop reads CASSDGTVSYEQYF. Here the CDR3 DNA reads TGTGCCAGCAGCGACGGGACAGTCTCCTACGAGCAGTACTTC. The chain combines TRBV3-1 (or the pseudogene TRBV3-2) with TRBJ2-7; TRBD1 matches at 7 bases. V was clipped by 5 bases and J by 0 bases; unmatched bases: 4. From germline, CDR1 is LGHDT and CDR2 YNNKEL (reference sequence). The CDR3 totals 14 residues.

The rearrangement links TRBV19 to TRBJ2-2, with 15 bases identical to TRBD2. The CDR3 sequence is 19 residues long. Unmatched junction bases numbered 5, after V lost 3 bases and J lost 0 bases. Germline V gives CDR1 LNHDA, CDR2 SQIVND (reference sequence). CDR3 residues: CASSMHGTSGGTNTGELFF. The DNA for the CDR3 is TGTGCCAGTAGTATGCATGGGACTAGCGGGGGGACGAACACCGGGGAGCTGTTTTTT.

The gene calls are TRBV6-5 and TRBJ2-1, with D uncertain. With 7 bases removed from V and 2 bases from J, the gap between germline ends came to 9 bases. Germline CDR1 and CDR2: MNHEY and SVGAGI. The CDR3 has 13 amino acids. The CDR3 region is CASTWYTYNEQFF. In DNA form, the CDR3 reads TGTGCCAGCACGTGGTACACCTACAATGAGCAGTTCTTC.

The CDR3 spells CAWTKGVPQETQYF. DNA for the CDR3: TGTGCCTGGACCAAGGGGGTACCCCAAGAGACCCAGTACTTC. V is TRBV30 and J is TRBJ2-5, with D possibly matching TRBD1 (6 bases). There are 14 residues in the CDR3. Germline V gives CDR1 GTSNPN, CDR2 SVGIG (reference sequence). V lost 4 bases, J lost 1 base, and 13 bases lay in between.

This chain links TRBV7-9 with TRBJ1-1; unclear D gene. This CDR3 is built from 13 residues. The germline CDR1 and CDR2 sequences are SEHNR and FQNEAQ (reference sequence). V lost 1 base and J lost 6, with 9 bases in between. CDR3 nucleotides: TGTGCCAGCAGCTTAGGGGCGGGCTCTGAAGCTTTCTTT. This encodes CASSLGAGSEAFF.

J is TRBJ2-7 and V is TRBV15, with D possibly TRBD1 on 5 matching bases. V lost 5 bases to trimming and J lost 2 bases, with 10 bases between them. The germline V gene has CDR1 LNHNV and CDR2 YYDKDF (reference sequence). The CDR3 totals 13 residues. This chain's CDR3 is CATSSQGPYEQYF. The CDR3 nucleotides are TGTGCCACCAGCTCTCAGGGTCCCTACGAGCAGTACTTC.

V gene TRBV5-6 combines with J gene TRBJ1-1; D might be TRBD1 (5 bases). The CDR3 consists of 16 residues. Trimming removed 1 base at V and 5 bases at J, with 18 bases between. The germline V gene encodes CDR1 SGHDT and CDR2 YYEEEE. In nucleotides, the CDR3 is TGTGCCAGCAGCTTGATGCGAATGTGGGGGGGAACTGAAGCTTTCTTT. This sequence encodes CASSLMRMWGGTEAFF. Together with reference TRBV5-6 and TRBJ1-1, the CDR3 gives the full variable domain: DAGVTQSPTHLIKTRGQQVTLRCSPKSGHDTVSWYQQALGQGPQFIFQYYEEEERQRGNFPDRFSGHQFPNYSSELNVNALLLGDSALYLCASSLMRMWGGTEAFFGQGTRLTVV.

This sequence joins TRBV29-1 and TRBJ1-3; D gene unclear. CDR1 is SQVTM and CDR2 is ANQGSEA in the germline V gene. There are 13 residues in the CDR3. V lost 4 bases and J lost 5, with 12 bases in between. The CDR3 sequence is CSVVRSERNTIYF. CDR3 bases: TGCAGCGTTGTAAGGAGTGAACGAAACACCATATATTTT.

This clone was detected only once. V gene TRBV7-2 combines with J gene TRBJ1-1; D perhaps matches TRBD1 (6 bases). V lost 0 bases, J lost 2 bases, and 7 bases lay in between. Germline lookup yields CDR1 SGHTA and CDR2 FQGNSA. This CDR3 is 14 amino acids long. The CDR3 DNA is TGTGCCAGCAGCTTAGCGGGACATAACACTGAAGCTTTCTTT. Amino acid sequence: CASSLAGHNTEAFF.

This chain links TRBV29-1 with TRBJ2-5; weak D call: TRBD2 (7 bases). Per the germline V gene, CDR1 is SQVTM and CDR2 is ANQGSEA. Trimming removed 4 bases at V and 2 bases at J, with 14 bases between. The CDR3 spans 14 residues. CDR3 DNA sequence: TGCAGCGTTGTACGGGGGGCGAGGCAAGAGACCCAGTACTTC. Amino acids: CSVVRGARQETQYF.

Regarding this clone: Germline is not matched at one junction end, which may reflect a read error. In DNA form, the CDR3 reads TGCGCCAGCAGCTTGGCCGGTTTGGGCTCCGACGAGCAGTACTTC. This gives the protein CASSLAGLGSDEQYF. This chain links TRBV5-1 with TRBJ2-7; D is uncertain. The CDR3 is 15 amino acids. CDR1 and CDR2 (germline): SGHRS, YFSETQ.

The chain joins TRBV5-4 to TRBJ2-1; no clear D gene. Trimming pared 3 bases from V and 0 bases from J, leaving 10 bases between. CDR1 and CDR2 from the germline V gene are SGHNT and YYREEE (reference sequence). CDR3 length equals 15 residues. The CDR3 spells CASSSPGSSYNEQFF. CDR3 DNA sequence: TGTGCCAGCAGCTCACCCGGTAGCTCCTACAATGAGCAGTTCTTC.

The chain links TRBV5-1 to TRBJ2-7; no reliable D call. CDR3 length: 12 amino acids. In germline, CDR1 is SGHRS, CDR2 YFSETQ. The ends were cut back, 5 bases at V and 3 bases at J, with 9 bases in the middle. The CDR3 region has the DNA TGCGCCAGCAGTGAACAGAGCTACGAGCAGTACGTC. The encoded protein is CASSEQSYEQYV.

CDR3 sequence reads: CASSQARTVTGNTIYF. CDR3 sequence (DNA): TGTGCCAGCAGCCAAGCAAGGACAGTTACTGGAAACACCATATATTTT. The rearrangement uses TRBV3-1 (or the pseudogene TRBV3-2) and TRBJ1-3, with a weak D call TRBD1 (6 bases). The CDR3 consists of 16 residues. CDR1 and CDR2 from the germline V gene are LGHDT and YNNKEL (reference sequence). V gave up 1 base and J gave up 2 bases, with 12 bases separating them.

V gene TRBV15 combines with J gene TRBJ2-4, with D possibly TRBD1 on 5 matching bases. Germline CDR1 reads LNHNV; CDR2 reads YYDKDF (reference sequence). Trimming left V 0 bases short and J 13 bases short, with 10 bases between. This CDR3 is 12 amino acids long. CDR3 in DNA: TGTGCCACCAGCAGAGATATGACAGACCAGTACTTC. Protein: CATSRDMTDQYF.

The rearrangement uses TRBV19 and TRBJ1-1; D perhaps matches TRBD1 (6 bases). V was trimmed by 3 bases and J by 0 bases, leaving 11 bases between them. The CDR3 consists of 15 residues. CDR1 and CDR2 from the germline V gene are LNHDA and SQIVND (reference sequence). In nucleotides, the CDR3 is TGTGCCAGTAGTATTTCCCCAGGGGTGAACACTGAAGCTTTCTTT. Amino acids: CASSISPGVNTEAFF.